One sample yielded the 24 T cell receptor beta chains listed below, sequenced in a study of CD8+ T cells in alopecia areata. As the sequencing template, cDNA was produced by extracting RNA and reverse transcribing it. The method was immunoSEQ multiplex PCR; TCRdb's version includes in-frame clones alone and lacks a portion of them. Of 150,000 or so clones listed, roughly 48% are singletons. The sample taken for sequencing was CD4+ T cells sorted from blood. Every receptor here comes from a human donor with alopecia areata.

Only a few counts were recorded for this clone. The chain employs TRBV30 and TRBJ1-5; TRBD1 agrees at 8 bases. The CDR3 covers 16 residues. J was trimmed by 0 bases and V by 0 bases; bases with no gene match: 4. From germline, CDR1 is GTSNPN and CDR2 SVGIG (reference sequence). In DNA form, the CDR3 reads TGTGCCTGGAGTGTGATGGACAGGGATAGCAATCAGCCCCAGCATTTT. Its protein is CAWSVMDRDSNQPQHF.

The CDR3 loop reads CASSQIGGRETQYF. The CDR3 DNA reads TGCGCCAGCAGCCAGATTGGGGGCAGGGAGACCCAGTACTTC. The chain couples TRBV4-1 to TRBJ2-5; perhaps TRBD1 as D (6 bases). Germline V gene data show CDR1 as MGHRA and CDR2 as YSYEKL. The length of the CDR3 is 14 residues. Trimming took 3 bases from V and 5 from J, leaving 13 bases between them.

The chain uses TRBV20-1 and TRBJ2-1, with a weak D call TRBD2 (5 bases). V was cut by 6 bases and J by 12 bases, with 15 bases left in between. Germline CDR1 is DFQATT and CDR2 is SNEGSKA (reference sequence). The CDR3 loop spans 11 amino acids. The CDR3 region has the DNA TGCAGTGCACACAAGCATAGCGTGCAGTTCTTC. Its translation: CSAHKHSVQFF.

V is TRBV30 and J is TRBJ2-3, with 11 bases lining up with TRBD2. The CDR3 runs to 14 residues. Germline CDR1 reads GTSNPN; CDR2 reads SVGIG (reference sequence). V lost 2 bases and J lost 5; bases outside the gene matches: 3. CDR3 DNA: TGTGCCTGGAGTACTGGACTAGCGGGAGATACGCAGTATTTT. Translated: CAWSTGLAGDTQYF. The full variable domain, its missing parts supplied by reference TRBV30 and TRBJ2-3, is SQTIHQWPATLVQPVGSPLSLECTVEGTSNPNLYWYRQAAGRGLQLLFYSVGIGQISSEVPQNLSASRPQDRQFILSSKKLLLSDSGFYLCAWSTGLAGDTQYFGPGTRLTVL.

V is TRBV29-1 and J is TRBJ1-3; the D is unclear. CDR3 size: 12 residues. Germline V gene lookup returns CDR1 SQVTM and CDR2 ANQGSEA. V was trimmed by 5 bases and J by 2 bases, leaving 7 bases between them. This CDR3 reads CSVIAAGNTIYF. CDR3 coding DNA: TGCAGCGTTATCGCCGCTGGAAACACCATATATTTT.

V usage is TRBV29-1 and J usage is TRBJ1-5; D gene uncertain. V lost 5 bases and J 7 bases, leaving 15 bases between the germline ends. CDR3 length: 13 residues. The V gene's germline CDR1 is SQVTM and CDR2 ANQGSEA. The CDR3 is CSVSEAVGQPQHF. CDR3 nucleotide sequence: TGCAGCGTTAGTGAGGCGGTCGGGCAGCCCCAGCATTTT.

The gene calls are TRBV29-1 and TRBJ2-7; 7 bases map to TRBD1. The CDR3 contains 13 residues. The V segment lost 6 bases and the J segment 5 bases; nucleotides outside the gene matches: 10. Germline V gene data show CDR1 as SQVTM and CDR2 as ANQGSEA. For the CDR3, the DNA is TGCAGCGTCAACAGGGGCCTTAGTAACGAGCAGTACTTC. Translated: CSVNRGLSNEQYF.

The rearrangement uses TRBV25-1 and TRBJ2-7; 7 bases map to TRBD1. Trimming at V came to 6 bases and at J to 5 bases, leaving 7 bases not matched to a gene. Germline V gene data show CDR1 as MGHDK and CDR2 as SYGVNS. The CDR3 contains 13 residues. CDR3 residues: CASRKTGSHEQYF. CDR3 nucleotides: TGTGCCAGCAGAAAGACAGGGTCCCACGAGCAGTACTTC.

J is TRBJ2-3 and V is TRBV5-4; D is possibly TRBD2 (5 bases). There are 13 residues in the CDR3. The V gene's germline CDR1 is SGHNT and CDR2 YYREEE (reference sequence). V was cut by 10 bases and J by 1 base, with 13 bases left in between. The CDR3 nucleotides are TGTGCCGGCGCGGAGGCGGGCACAGATACGCAGTATTTT. As protein: CAGAEAGTDTQYF.

The chain recombines TRBV28 with TRBJ2-5; D is unresolved. V lost 10 bases to trimming and J lost 1 base, with 10 bases between them. Germline V gene data show CDR1 as MDHEN and CDR2 as SYDVKM. CDR3 size: 12 residues. CDR3 DNA: TGTGCCATCTCGAGACTCCAAGAGACCCAGTACTTC. It translates to CAISRLQETQYF.

This clone came up a few times. The chain has TRBV29-1 and TRBJ2-4; possibly TRBD2 for D (5 bases). The CDR3 contains 16 residues. The germline CDR1 and CDR2 sequences are SQVTM and ANQGSEA. With 6 bases removed from V and 0 bases from J, the gap between germline ends came to 18 bases. CDR3 residues: CSVTTPLAGAKNIQYF. The CDR3 DNA follows: TGCAGCGTCACCACCCCCCTCGCGGGAGCCAAAAACATTCAGTACTTC.

This chain uses TRBV6-5 with TRBJ2-7, with 7 bases that match TRBD1. V trimming: 6 bases; J trimming: 1 base; junction bases outside the gene matches: 6. Germline CDR1 reads MNHEY; CDR2 reads SVGAGI. The CDR3 consists of 14 residues. CDR3 bases: TGTGCCAGCAGCCCAAACAGGGGATCCTACGAGCAGTACTTC. Protein product: CASSPNRGSYEQYF.

This chain uses TRBV27 with TRBJ2-3; D not certain. The CDR3 has 14 amino acids. Deletions cut 5 bases from V and 4 bases from J, with 13 bases between. CDR1 is MNHEY, CDR2 SMNVEV, per germline (reference sequence). CDR3 sequence (DNA): TGTGCCAGCAGTACCTCCCGACTGGCAGATACGCAGTATTTT. Translating gives CASSTSRLADTQYF.

The chain combines TRBV29-1 with TRBJ1-1; 7 bases fit TRBD1. Germline V gene sequence: CDR1 SQVTM, CDR2 ANQGSEA. This CDR3 comprises 15 residues. J was trimmed by 5 bases and V by 1 base; bases with no gene match: 10. The CDR3 DNA reads as TGCAGCGTTGAAGGCCAAGACAGGGAGGGGACTGAAGCTTTCTTT. Amino acids: CSVEGQDREGTEAFF.

This clone was counted only a few times. The chain couples TRBV6-5 to TRBJ1-2, with no clear D. The V end was cut by 1 base, the J end by 8 bases, with 11 bases between. The length of the CDR3 is 13 residues. Germline-derived CDR1 and CDR2 are MNHEY and SVGAGI. As DNA, the CDR3 is TGTGCCAGCAGTTACTTCGAGTTGTCCGGCTACACCTTC. It specifies CASSYFELSGYTF.

This clone came up a few times. The CDR3 nucleotides read TGTGCCACGAGAGGGGACAGGGGGCGCTTAGGGGGTTCGACTACTGAAGCTTTCTTT. Translated: CATRGDRGRLGGSTTEAFF. J is TRBJ1-1 and V is TRBV19, with TRBD1 matching 12 bases. Looked up from germline, CDR1 is LNHDA and CDR2 is SQIVND (reference sequence). This CDR3 contains 19 residues. The ends lost 10 bases at V and 5 bases at J; junction bases unmatched: 23.

The genes are TRBV28 and TRBJ2-7, with D possibly being TRBD2 (5 bases). The germline CDR1 and CDR2 sequences are MDHEN and SYDVKM. V lost 6 bases, J lost 6 bases, and 15 bases lay in between. CDR3 length: 13 residues. The CDR3 protein is CASSGVGLPEQYF. The CDR3, as DNA: TGTGCCAGCAGCGGGGTCGGTCTCCCCGAGCAGTACTTC.

This clone was picked up a small number of times. The chain links TRBV5-1 to TRBJ2-2; D uncertain. The CDR3 has 17 residues. Germline V lookup: CDR1 SGHRS, CDR2 YFSETQ. The ends were cut back, 2 bases at V and 2 bases at J, with 16 bases in the middle. CDR3 bases: TGCGCCAGCAGCTTCAGGCCCCCGGCGCAAAACACCGGGGAGCTGTTTTTT. This encodes CASSFRPPAQNTGELFF.

This clone showed up just a few times. The V gene is TRBV14, the J gene TRBJ2-1, with D tentatively TRBD1 or TRBD2 (5 bases each). The CDR3 contains 19 residues. V lost 3 bases and J 7 bases, leaving 28 bases between the germline ends. Germline V lookup: CDR1 SGHDN, CDR2 FVKESK. CDR3 sequence: CASSQSSRLRDRSRNEQFF. CDR3 in DNA: TGTGCCAGCAGCCAGTCCAGTCGGTTACGGGACCGATCTAGGAATGAGCAGTTCTTC.

The genes are TRBV5-1 and TRBJ2-6; D may be TRBD1 or TRBD2 (5 bases each). CDR1 and CDR2 from the germline V gene are SGHRS and YFSETQ. Trimming shortened V by 7 bases and J by 0 bases, and 11 bases separated the two germline ends. There are 15 residues in the CDR3. The CDR3 loop reads CASAQGVSGANVLTF. CDR3 in DNA: TGCGCCAGCGCCCAGGGAGTCTCTGGGGCCAACGTCCTGACTTTC.

The sample holds a few counts of this clone. This chain joins TRBV29-1 and TRBJ2-5; D may be TRBD2 (7 bases). The CDR3 runs to 12 residues. The germline CDR1 and CDR2 sequences are SQVTM and ANQGSEA. Trimming removed 6 bases from V and 4 bases from J, with 12 bases in between. DNA for the CDR3: TGCAGCGTCCATAGGGGGGGAGAGACCCAGTACTTC. Amino acids: CSVHRGGETQYF.

This clone was counted a single time. The chain has TRBV6-1 and TRBJ2-3; perhaps TRBD1 as D (5 bases). CDR1 MNHNS and CDR2 SASEGT come from the germline V gene. V lost 2 bases and J 1 base, leaving 16 bases between the germline ends. The CDR3 runs to 17 residues. CDR3 DNA: TGTGCCAGCAGTGAACCCTTTGGCAGGGTGGGCACAGATACGCAGTATTTT. This codes for CASSEPFGRVGTDTQYF.

V and J are TRBV7-3 and TRBJ2-7; D is uncertain. In germline, CDR1 is SGHTA, CDR2 FQGTGA. Trimming took 2 bases from V and 5 from J, leaving 10 bases between them. CDR3 length: 13 residues. The CDR3 DNA reads TGTGCCAGCAGCTTAGGGTTATCAAACGAGCAGTACTTC. It encodes CASSLGLSNEQYF.

The chain couples TRBV29-1 to TRBJ2-3; 8 nucleotides align to TRBD1. Germline lookup yields CDR1 SQVTM and CDR2 ANQGSEA. This CDR3 comprises 14 residues. V shed 4 bases, J shed 2 bases, and the junction held 5 bases outside the gene matches. In DNA form, the CDR3 reads TGCAGCGTTGTGGTCAGGGGGCTCACAGATACGCAGTATTTT. Translation gives CSVVVRGLTDTQYF.